This TCR beta chain was captured by sequencing in a study of blood T cell repertoires in COVID-19. Looking at the study overall: The United States, Italy and Spain were the sources of the acute and convalescent COVID-19 samples.

Trimming left V 4 bases short and J 4 bases short, with 4 bases between. The germline CDR1 and CDR2 sequences are GTSNPN and SVGIG (reference sequence). The CDR3 extends over 11 amino acids. TCRdb's copy holds only in-frame clones and misses some; the assay was immunoSEQ multiplex PCR. The sample consists of hundreds of thousands of clones, approximately 89% of them appearing once. The receptor comes from a woman aged 45 to 65 with COVID-19, enrolled during active disease. The J gene is TRBJ1-4, the V gene TRBV30; D call uncertain. Material for sequencing was peripheral blood. The CDR3 spells CAWTLNEKLFF. CDR3 DNA: TGTGCCTGGACCCTTAATGAAAAACTGTTTTTT.